This T cell receptor (beta chain) was identified during a study of blood T cells in healthy people across ages. It was with a sample-barcoded 5' primer and a J-beta primer mix that a second PCR of about 6 to 12 cycles was run. TCRdb reprocessed the 5' RACE reads with MiXCR, giving one entry per CDR3 protein. Here the sample spans 380,000 or so distinct CDR3 sequences, approximately 51% being singletons. Germline V CDR1 and CDR2: GTSNPN, SVGIG (reference sequence). V was pared by 1 base and J by 1 base, with 10 bases between. CDR3 length: 14 amino acids. The extraction recovered at least 5 micrograms of total RNA per sample.

V gene TRBV30 combines with J gene TRBJ1-2; no clear D. The sequencing input was blood. The TCR originated in a man aged 55 to 70 in good health. CDR3 loop: CAWSAKQLNYGYTF. The CDR3 nucleotides read TGTGCCTGGAGTGCTAAACAGCTTAACTATGGCTACACCTTC. Variable domain in full (rest from reference TRBV30 and TRBJ1-2): SQTIHQWPATLVQPVGSPLSLECTVEGTSNPNLYWYRQAAGRGLQLLFYSVGIGQISSEVPQNLSASRPQDRQFILSSKKLLLSDSGFYLCAWSAKQLNYGYTFGSGTRLTVV.